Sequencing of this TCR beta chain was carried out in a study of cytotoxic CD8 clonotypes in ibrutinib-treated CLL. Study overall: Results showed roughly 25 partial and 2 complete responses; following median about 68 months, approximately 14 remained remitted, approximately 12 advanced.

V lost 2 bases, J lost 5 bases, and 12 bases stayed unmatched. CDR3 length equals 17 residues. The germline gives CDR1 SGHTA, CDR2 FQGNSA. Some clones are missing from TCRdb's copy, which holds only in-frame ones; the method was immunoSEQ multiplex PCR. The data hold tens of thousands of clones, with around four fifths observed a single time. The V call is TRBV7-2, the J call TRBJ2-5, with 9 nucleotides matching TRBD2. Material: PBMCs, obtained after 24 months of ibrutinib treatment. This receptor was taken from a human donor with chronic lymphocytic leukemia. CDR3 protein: CASSLFPRGGRGETQYF. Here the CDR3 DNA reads TGTGCCAGCAGCTTATTCCCCCGTGGCGGGAGGGGTGAGACCCAGTACTTC.